This is a list of T cell receptor beta chains from one sample in a study of long-term antiretroviral therapy in people with HIV. Sequencing was performed with immunoSEQ multiplex PCR; in TCRdb, only in-frame clones are kept and a portion is missing. The sample gives about 33,000 clones, roughly 80% of which show up once; just over 7% is in the top ten. The sample was unsorted PBMCs, taken 2 years after starting antiretroviral therapy. The source of these receptors is a woman aged 45-65 years with HIV. Both conserved end residues are part of each CDR3. The D gene is left open where the match is weak. A row's size may be missing; if present it is once, few, many or a size class.

TRBD1,few,TRBV19,TRBJ2-5,TGTGCCAGTAGTAGGGACAGGGGGAGGGAGACCCAGTACTTC,CASSRDRGRETQYF
.,.,TRBV19,TRBJ2-6,TGTGCCAGTAGTATTCGGGGTTCTGGGGCCAACGTCCTGACTTTC,CASSIRGSGANVLTF
.,few,TRBV2,TRBJ1-4,TGTGCCAGCAGGGGGTACAGCCAAAATGAAAAACTGTTTTTT,CASRGYSQNEKLFF
TRBD1,.,TRBV2,TRBJ1-2,TGTGCCAGCAGTGAAGCCCTAATTCGGACAGGGGGCCATGGCTACACCTTC,CASSEALIRTGGHGYTF
TRBD2,.,TRBV7-3,TRBJ2-5,TGTGCCAGCAGCTTAGGGGGACTAGCCGGCGGGACCCAGTACTTC,CASSLGGLAGGTQYF
TRBD2,.,TRBV7-9,TRBJ2-3,TGTGCCAGCAGCTTAGTGAGCGGGGGGCCGAAAGATACGCAGTATTTT,CASSLVSGGPKDTQYF
.,.,TRBV5-1,TRBJ2-6,TGCGCCAGCAGCTTGGCCTTGGGTGGGGCCAACGTCCTGACTTTC,CASSLALGGANVLTF
TRBD2,.,TRBV5-1,TRBJ2-3,TGCGCCAGCAGCTTGGGGACTAGCGGGGCGAGATGGGCAGATACGCAGTATTTT,CASSLGTSGARWADTQYF
.,few,TRBV6-1,TRBJ2-2,TGTGCCAGCAGTGCCGGGGAGCTGTTTTTT,CASSAGELFF
TRBD1,.,TRBV7-8,TRBJ1-6,TGTGCCAGCAGCTTATCCCCGGGACAGCGCTATAATTCACCCCTCCACTTT,CASSLSPGQRYNSPLHF
.,.,TRBV18,TRBJ1-1,TGTGCCAGCTCACCCGCGACAGCGAACACTGAAGCTTTCTTT,CASSPATANTEAFF
.,.,TRBV30,TRBJ2-5,TGTGCCTGGACCCCGGGGGCGGGAGAGACCCAGTACTTC,CAWTPGAGETQYF
.,.,TRBV5-1,TRBJ2-5,TGCGCCAGCACCACCTTTCGGCAGGGACAAGAGACCCAGTACTTC,CASTTFRQGQETQYF
.,.,TRBV29-1,TRBJ2-2,TGCAGCGTTTACAGGGCCGGCGGGGAGCTGTTTTTT,CSVYRAGGELFF
.,.,TRBV7-9,TRBJ1-4,TGTGCCAGCAGCTTTGACTCTGAAAAACTGTTTTTT,CASSFDSEKLFF
TRBD1,.,TRBV25-1,TRBJ2-7,TGTGCCAGCAGTGGGACAGGGACCTACGAGCAGTACTTC,CASSGTGTYEQYF
.,.,TRBV7-3,TRBJ2-5,TGTGCCAGCAGCCCTGGAGGGGGAGGCGAGACCCAGTACTTC,CASSPGGGGETQYF
.,.,TRBV15,TRBJ2-3,TGTGCCACCAGCAGAGAAGGGGGGGGGACAGATACGCAGTATTTT,CATSREGGGTDTQYF
TRBD1,.,TRBV2,TRBJ1-3,TGTGCCAGCAGTGATGAAGGGACAGGGGGTACCATAAGGACCATATATTTT,CASSDEGTGGTIRTIYF
TRBD2,.,TRBV13,TRBJ2-3,TGTGCCAGCAGCTCCCTAAAGACTAGCGGGGGGGCGCAGTATTTT,CASSSLKTSGGAQYF
.,few,TRBV14,TRBJ1-1,TGTGCCAGCAGCTTATACAGGGAAGAGACTGAAGCTTTCTTT,CASSLYREETEAFF
.,.,TRBV7-3,TRBJ2-1,TGTGCCAGCAGCCCGCAGGGGTTGGTTAACAATGAGCAGTTCTTC,CASSPQGLVNNEQFF
.,few,TRBV6-5,TRBJ1-6,TGTGCCAGCAGCGCCGGGACCCCAAATTCACCCCTCCACTTT,CASSAGTPNSPLHF
.,.,TRBV1,TRBJ1-6,TGCACCAGCAGCCGACAGAGGTCACCCCTCCACTTT,CTSSRQRSPLHF
.,.,TRBV6-5,TRBJ2-1,TGTGCCAGCAGTTATAGCCCAGGCGGCAGGTCAGGTGAGCAGTTCTTC,CASSYSPGGRSGEQFF
.,.,TRBV27,TRBJ1-5,TGTGCCAGCAGTTTTCGCCGGCAGGGCAATAGCAATCAGCCCCAGCATTTT,CASSFRRQGNSNQPQHF
.,.,TRBV30,TRBJ1-1,TGTGCCTGGAGCGTGACATTAGGGTGGGAGGTCGGAGCTTTCTTT,CAWSVTLGWEVGAFF
.,once,TRBV7-9,TRBJ1-1,TGTGCCAGCAGCTTACAGTTAGTCTGGACAGTTGAAGCTTTCTTT,CASSLQLVWTVEAFF
.,.,TRBV2,TRBJ1-6,TGTGCCAGCAACGAGCGGGGGGCGGGTAATTCACCCCTCCACTTT,CASNERGAGNSPLHF
.,.,TRBV7-9,TRBJ1-6,TGTGCCAGCAGCTTAGAGAGTGGGGAGAGGGGTGGAAATTCACCCCTCCACTTT,CASSLESGERGGNSPLHF
TRBD1,.,TRBV5-1,TRBJ2-7,TGCGCCAGCAGCCGGGACAGATTCGGCGAGCAGTACTTC,CASSRDRFGEQYF
.,.,TRBV27,TRBJ1-6,TGTGCCAGCAGGTCCCCGGCCTATAATTCACCCCTCCACTTT,CASRSPAYNSPLHF
.,.,TRBV7-9,TRBJ1-3,TGTGCCAGCAGCTTACATTGGGTCTCTGGAAACACCATATATTTT,CASSLHWVSGNTIYF
.,.,TRBV11-1,TRBJ1-1,TGTGCCAGCGATCCGTGGGTCACTGGAACTGAAGCTTTCTTT,CASDPWVTGTEAFF
.,.,TRBV18,TRBJ2-7,TGTGCCAGCTCACCCGGGGTAGGGGCAACCTACGAGCAGTACTTC,CASSPGVGATYEQYF
.,few,TRBV27,TRBJ2-3,TGTGCCAGCAGTTTCCCACAGGGTGCGCAGTATTTT,CASSFPQGAQYF
.,few,TRBV7-6,TRBJ2-2,TGTGCCAGCAGCTTAGCTCCCGACACCCGAACCGGGGAGCTGTTTTTT,CASSLAPDTRTGELFF
TRBD1,.,TRBV10-1,TRBJ1-2,TGCGCCAGCAGTGATAAAGAGGGGACAGGGGAAGGCTACACCTTC,CASSDKEGTGEGYTF
.,.,TRBV6-5,TRBJ1-3,TGTGCCAGCAGTTACTCCCAACAGGGAACAGGAAACACCATATATTTT,CASSYSQQGTGNTIYF
.,.,TRBV18,TRBJ1-1,TGTGCCAGCTCACCAGAATGGGCTCCGATTGAAGCTTTCTTT,CASSPEWAPIEAFF
.,.,TRBV15,TRBJ2-3,TGTGCCACCAGCAGAGAAGGTAGGGCAGATACGCAGTATTTT,CATSREGRADTQYF
TRBD1,few,TRBV7-6,TRBJ1-5,TGTGCCAGCAGCCTCGGGACAGCCAGGGATCAATCAGCCCAGCATTTT,CASSLGTARDQSAQHF
.,.,TRBV27,TRBJ1-5,TGTGCCAGCAGTTTATTGCCCGGGAGTCAGCCCCAGCATTTT,CASSLLPGSQPQHF
.,.,TRBV2,TRBJ1-6,TGTGCCAGCAGTGAACCGGGATTCGCACCCCTCCACTTT,CASSEPGFAPLHF
.,.,TRBV6-1,TRBJ1-3,TGTGCCAGCAGTGGAGACTTATACTCTGGAAACACCATATATTTT,CASSGDLYSGNTIYF